The sequence of this TCR beta chain was determined in a study of T-cell memory formation after mild COVID-19 (dated by TCRdb to 2020 to 2023). Some background on the complete study: TCR sequence clusters from the two donors were largely donor specific. The cohort was made up of two young adult volunteers, one female and one male, who were previously healthy. Longitudinal TCRalpha and TCRbeta repertoire sequencing tracked T-cell clones expanding and contracting after mild COVID-19 in two donors. Here is what the overall study found, with its caveats: SARS-CoV-2 specificity was not confirmed for the second-wave clones peaking on day 37. Balanced CD4/CD8 phenotypes were observed for clones contracting from day 15 to 85, whereas a bias towards CD4+ was observed for a second wave of clones expanding from day 15 to 37. Only a couple of mild cases were covered by the study, and larger cohorts that include severe cases with pre-infection samples were considered necessary. Contracting CD4+ clones were found mainly in CM and EM memory subsets, while CD8+ clones were enriched in EMRA. Some responding clones were detected in pre-infection memory, suggesting pre-existing cross-reactive memory T cells joined the SARS-CoV-2 response.

Ficoll-Paque density gradient centrifugation was used to isolate PBMCs. A remark on this clonotype: No antigen is known for it. No base quality information exists; no much larger clone differs at one position.

The reads were generated on an Illumina NovaSeq 6000. Using 5'RACE with constant-segment primers, TCRalpha and TCRbeta cDNA libraries were constructed, with sample barcodes and unique molecular identifiers added in the process. Trizol reagent was used to extract RNA from every sample. Library amplification was performed in two PCR steps, and a second sample barcode and Illumina TruSeq adapters were introduced in the second step. The libraries were sequenced on an Illumina NovaSeq using 2 x 150 bp paired-end reads. On the authors' methods: With migec v1.2.7, reads were demultiplexed and then collapsed into UMI-guided consensus sequences. Using mixcr v2.1.11, UMI consensuses were aligned to TRA and TRB V and J templates and then assembled into clonotypes. A clonotype was counted as expanded or contracted only when both edgeR and NoisET called the clonotype significant, with the noise models trained on biological replicates. For edgeR calls, a false discovery rate-adjusted p below 0.01 and a log2 fold-change threshold of 1 were applied. PCA with hierarchical clustering of max-normalized trajectories of the 1000 most abundant clonotypes was used as exploratory dynamics analysis. Each responding clone was given a CD4 or CD8 phenotype based on the CD4+ and CD8+ repertoires, which had been sequenced separately. TCRdb trimmed public reads at Q25 via fastp, called clones via MiXCR and kept in-frame beta chains. Each entry merges the rows of one CDR3 protein and shows their most common DNA and genes. The V and J calls and clone size are TCRdb's, not the authors'. This sample lists around 510,000 distinct CDR3 sequences; roughly 20% were detected once. The leading ten clones occupy 7% to 9% of the sample.

V was cut back by 2 bases and J by 1 base, leaving a gap of 8 bases between them. Its CDR3 holds 14 amino acids, cysteine through phenylalanine. Left in the record is the CDR3 DNA by itself, 42 bases read in frame from the first base. The germline V gene specifies ENHRY as CDR1 and SYGVKD as CDR2. Sequencing used PBMCs or a T cell subset sorted from them (not recorded which). The receptor's source is an adult woman who had mild COVID-19 (a few samples of this study predate the infection). The sample titles of this study are shuffled in the database, so cell type and time point are left out; the donor was told from shared clones. The chain is made from TRBV10-3 and TRBJ2-5, and possibly TRBD1, on 6 matching bases. The CDR3 is CAISERDTQETQYF. The DNA reads TGTGCCATCAGTGAGAGGGACACCCAAGAGACCCAGTACTTC.